The sequence of this TCR beta chain was determined in a study of blood T cells in healthy people across ages. The study's findings and limits: Samples with more naive T cells showed higher observed beta diversity.

For the second PCR, which ran for roughly 7 to 11 cycles, a sample-barcoded 5' primer and a J-beta primer mix were used. Each CDR3 protein gets one entry after TCRdb re-called the 5' RACE reads with MiXCR. The table includes some 1.1 million distinct CDR3 sequences, around two fifths detected once. A word on this clonotype: Its antigen is as yet unknown.

This CDR3 has 16 residues. The germline CDR1 and CDR2 sequences are KGHSH and LQKENI. The V end was cut by 0 bases, the J end by 4 bases, with 15 bases between. The chain carries TRBV18 and TRBJ1-2, with a possible D match to TRBD1 (6 bases). This sequence was found in a man aged 18 to 30 in good health. Input material: blood. CDR3 DNA: TGTGCCAGCTCACCACCGGAGACCAGGGGATTCTATGGCTACACCTTC. This encodes CASSPPETRGFYGYTF. The full variable domain, in which reference TRBV18 and TRBJ1-2 provide the parts outside the CDR3, is NAGVMQNPRHLVRRRGQEARLRCSPMKGHSHVYWYRQLPEEGLKFMVYLQKENIIDESGMPKERFSAEFPKEGPSILRIQQVVRGDSAAYFCASSPPETRGFYGYTFGSGTRLTVV.